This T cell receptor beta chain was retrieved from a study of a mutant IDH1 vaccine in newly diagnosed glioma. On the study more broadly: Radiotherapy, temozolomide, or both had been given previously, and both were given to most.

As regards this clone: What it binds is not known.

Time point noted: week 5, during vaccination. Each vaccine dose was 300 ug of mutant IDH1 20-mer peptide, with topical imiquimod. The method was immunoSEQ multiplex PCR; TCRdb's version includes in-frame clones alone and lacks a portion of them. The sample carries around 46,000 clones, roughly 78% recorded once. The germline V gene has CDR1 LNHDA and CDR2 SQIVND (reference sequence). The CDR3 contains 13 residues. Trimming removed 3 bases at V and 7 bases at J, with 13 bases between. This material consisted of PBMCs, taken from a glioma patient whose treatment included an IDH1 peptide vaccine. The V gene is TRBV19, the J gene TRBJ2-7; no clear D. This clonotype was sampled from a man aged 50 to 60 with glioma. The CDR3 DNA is TGTGCCAGTAGTATTGATTTGGTGGGTGAGCAGTACTTC. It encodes CASSIDLVGEQYF.